The 25 T cell receptor beta chains given below trace back to one sample, sequenced in a study of cytomegalovirus exposure and HLA in healthy donors. The PCR had 60 Vbeta and 13 Jbeta primers. Assay: immunoSEQ multiplex PCR; the TCRdb copy retains only in-frame clones and omits some. The table lists about 160,000 clones, roughly 85% of them singletons. Source material: PBMCs. All receptors come from a male donor in good health and CMV-seropositive.

This chain links TRBV5-4 with TRBJ1-1; no clear D. This CDR3 has 15 residues. The V gene's germline CDR1 is SGHNT and CDR2 YYREEE (reference sequence). V was clipped by 3 bases and J by 5 bases, with 17 bases between them. The CDR3 DNA sequence: TGTGCCAGCAGCTCGGGTATCGTCGGTGGGACTGAAGCTTTCTTT. Encoded protein: CASSSGIVGGTEAFF. The entire variable domain, with the rest obtained from reference TRBV5-4 and TRBJ1-1, is as follows: ETGVTQSPTHLIKTRGQQVTLRCSSQSGHNTVSWYQQALGQGPQFIFQYYREEENGRGNFPPRFSGLQFPNYSSELNVNALELDDSALYLCASSSGIVGGTEAFFGQGTRLTVV.

The chain has TRBV6-5 and TRBJ1-1, with 7 bases lining up with TRBD1. The CDR3 runs to 12 residues. Germline loops: CDR1 MNHEY, CDR2 SVGAGI. V lost 2 bases, J lost 11 bases, and 5 bases stayed unmatched. The CDR3 loop reads CASSYRQGPAFF. The CDR3 DNA is TGTGCCAGCAGTTACCGACAGGGACCCGCTTTCTTT.

The chain employs TRBV5-1 and TRBJ2-3, with TRBD2 matching over 11 bases. Losses at the gene ends were 0 bases for V and 0 bases for J; bases not matched to a gene: 6. Germline CDR1 is SGHRS and CDR2 is YFSETQ. This CDR3 contains 18 residues. The CDR3 nucleotides read TGCGCCAGCAGCTTGGGGAGAGCTAGCGGGGGGAGCACAGATACGCAGTATTTT. Translated, it gives CASSLGRASGGSTDTQYF.

This chain connects TRBV7-2 to TRBJ2-1, with 12 bases lining up with TRBD2. J lost 7 bases, V lost 0 bases, and 1 base had no gene match. The CDR3 consists of 15 residues. Germline lookup yields CDR1 SGHTA and CDR2 FQGNSA. The CDR3 DNA follows: TGTGCCAGCAGCTTAGCCACTAGCGGGAGGAATGAGCAGTTCTTC. As protein: CASSLATSGRNEQFF.

This clone has a handful of counts. The CDR3 region has the DNA TGTGCCAGCTCGCCGGGACTAGCGGAGCATGAGCAGTTCTTC. This gives the protein CASSPGLAEHEQFF. The chain joins TRBV18 to TRBJ2-1; 11 nucleotides agree with TRBD2. V trimming: 6 bases; J trimming: 8 bases; junction bases outside the gene matches: 6. Per germline, CDR1 KGHSH and CDR2 LQKENI. The CDR3 is 14 amino acids.

This clone was observed once. The chain is built from TRBV7-8 and TRBJ2-2; D is unresolved. The germline gives CDR1 SGHVS, CDR2 FQNEAQ. The CDR3 contains 13 residues. V was clipped by 6 bases and J by 4 bases, with 9 bases between them. The CDR3 is CASRTRFTGELFF. The CDR3 nucleotides read TGTGCCAGCAGGACCAGGTTCACCGGGGAGCTGTTTTTT. Full variable domain (missing parts from reference TRBV7-8 and TRBJ2-2): GAGVSQSPRYKVAKRGQDVALRCDPISGHVSLFWYQQALGQGPEFLTYFQNEAQLDKSGLPSDRFFAERPEGSVSTLKIQRTQQEDSAVYLCASRTRFTGELFFGEGSRLTVL.

The chain employs TRBV5-1 and TRBJ2-3; D perhaps matches TRBD1 (5 bases). The ends were cut back, 0 bases at V and 4 bases at J, with 9 bases in the middle. Germline V gene data show CDR1 as SGHRS and CDR2 as YFSETQ. This CDR3 region has 14 residues. The CDR3 DNA reads as TGCGCCAGCAGCTTGGATTCAGGGTCAGATACGCAGTATTTT. Translation: CASSLDSGSDTQYF.

The chain is built from TRBV7-2 and TRBJ2-5; 10 positions agree with TRBD1. Per the germline V gene, CDR1 is SGHTA and CDR2 is FQGNSA. This CDR3 region has 15 residues. V shed 3 bases, J shed 5 bases, and the junction held 6 bases outside the gene matches. The CDR3 coding sequence is TGTGCCAGCAGCTTCCAATCGGGACAGGGGGAGACCCAGTACTTC. Translating it yields CASSFQSGQGETQYF.

This clone was seen a single time. The chain uses TRBV6-5 and TRBJ1-2; D might be TRBD1 (5 bases). CDR1 is MNHEY and CDR2 is SVGAGI in the germline V gene. CDR3 size: 13 residues. Between the trimmed V and J ends, which lost 5 bases and 5 bases, there was a span of 12 bases. The CDR3 sequence: CASSPDSQYGYTF. The CDR3 DNA reads as TGTGCCAGCAGTCCCGACAGCCAATATGGCTACACCTTC.

The J gene is TRBJ2-6, the V gene TRBV30, with D perhaps TRBD1 (6 bases). CDR1 is GTSNPN and CDR2 is SVGIG in the germline V gene (reference sequence). Trimming took 0 bases from V and 4 from J, leaving 19 bases between them. The CDR3 runs 18 residues. CDR3 in amino acids: CAWSVFLLTGSGANVLTF. In DNA form, the CDR3 reads TGTGCCTGGAGTGTTTTCTTACTTACAGGGTCCGGGGCCAACGTCCTGACTTTC.

This chain joins TRBV19 and TRBJ2-1, with 8 bases matching TRBD2. With V trimmed by 4 bases and J by 4 bases, 3 bases remained unmatched. The CDR3 spans 14 residues. CDR1 and CDR2 (germline): LNHDA, SQIVND (reference sequence). In nucleotides, the CDR3 is TGTGCCAGTAGTAGCGGGGGGCCTTACAATGAGCAGTTCTTC. The encoded protein is CASSSGGPYNEQFF.

This clone occurred once. This sequence joins TRBV30 and TRBJ1-1; a weak D match, TRBD1 (5 bases). Trimming removed 2 bases at V and 5 bases at J, with 18 bases between. The CDR3 contains 15 residues. Germline lookup yields CDR1 GTSNPN and CDR2 SVGIG (reference sequence). The CDR3, as DNA: TGTGCCTGGAGTCTACTGGCGGGGCGTGCGACTGAAGCTTTCTTT. It specifies CAWSLLAGRATEAFF.

The rearrangement joins TRBV14 to TRBJ2-3; 11 bases match TRBD2. The CDR3 is made up of 16 amino acids. The germline gives CDR1 SGHDN, CDR2 FVKESK. V gave up 3 bases and J gave up 5 bases; unmatched junction bases: 7. CDR3 nucleotides: TGTGCCAGCAGCCATATACTAGCGGGGGCGGGAGATACGCAGTATTTT. It specifies CASSHILAGAGDTQYF.

The chain employs TRBV6-5 and TRBJ1-2; TRBD1 is a possible D gene (6 bases). V shed 10 bases and J shed 5 bases, with 14 bases lying between them. Germline CDR1 and CDR2: MNHEY and SVGAGI. The CDR3 is 12 amino acids. CDR3 residues: CATATGAYGYTF. CDR3 nucleotide sequence: TGTGCCACCGCGACAGGCGCTTATGGCTACACCTTC.

In the case of this clone: The identical CDR3 is also encoded by other nucleotide sequences in the sample. The gene calls are TRBV6-6 and TRBJ1-5, with D tentatively TRBD1 (5 bases). The CDR3 consists of 14 residues. Germline values: CDR1 MNHNY, CDR2 SVGAGI (reference sequence). The germline V and J ends were trimmed by 6 bases and 7 bases, with 16 bases remaining between them. CDR3 nucleotides: TGTGCCAGCAGCTCTCAGGGTTCCCCCCAGCCCCAGCATTTT. This gives the protein CASSSQGSPQPQHF.

The V and J genes are TRBV19 and TRBJ2-1; TRBD2 aligns across 9 bases. Germline assignment: CDR1 LNHDA and CDR2 SQIVND (reference sequence). V dropped 1 base and J dropped 7; count of bases not matched to a gene: 5. This CDR3 region has 15 residues. CDR3 region: CASSIVAGGPNEQFF. The CDR3 bases are TGTGCCAGTAGTATAGTTGCGGGGGGGCCGAATGAGCAGTTCTTC.

The CDR3: CASSPWTGRNTEAFF. The CDR3 nucleotides are TGTGCCAGCAGTCCGTGGACAGGGAGGAACACTGAAGCTTTCTTT. The rearrangement uses TRBV27 and TRBJ1-1; 8 positions agree with TRBD1. This CDR3 has 15 residues. In germline, CDR1 is MNHEY, CDR2 SMNVEV (reference sequence). Unmatched junction bases numbered 6, after V lost 5 bases and J lost 1 base.

This chain connects TRBV29-1 to TRBJ2-1, with D unclear. Germline V gene lookup returns CDR1 SQVTM and CDR2 ANQGSEA. V was cut by 2 bases and J by 2 bases, with 10 bases left in between. This CDR3 is built from 14 residues. CDR3 sequence: CSVETAPTYNEQFF. CDR3 nucleotide sequence: TGCAGCGTTGAAACAGCCCCTACCTACAATGAGCAGTTCTTC.

The genes are TRBV28 and TRBJ2-1; no firm D call. The CDR3 consists of 14 residues. Germline assignment: CDR1 MDHEN and CDR2 SYDVKM. V lost 10 bases to trimming and J lost 0 bases, with 13 bases between them. In DNA, the CDR3 is TGTGCCACTCTCCGATACTCCTCCTACAATGAGCAGTTCTTC. Its protein is CATLRYSSYNEQFF. The full variable domain, with the rest looked up from reference TRBV28 and TRBJ2-1, is DVKVTQSSRYLVKRTGEKVFLECVQDMDHENMFWYRQDPGLGLRLIYFSYDVKMKEKGDIPEGYSVSREKKERFSLILESASTNQTSMYLCATLRYSSYNEQFFGPGTRLTVL.

The J gene is TRBJ1-5, the V gene TRBV6-5; the D gene is possibly TRBD1 (5 bases). The CDR3 has 13 residues. The germline V gene has CDR1 MNHEY and CDR2 SVGAGI. Trimming removed 6 bases from V and 5 bases from J, with 11 bases in between. In DNA form, the CDR3 reads TGTGCCAGCAGGGAGGGGCGCTATCAGCCCCAGCATTTT. This translates into CASREGRYQPQHF.

This rearrangement joins TRBV28 to TRBJ1-1; TRBD1 might be the D (5 bases). The CDR3 is 16 residues long. The germline gives CDR1 MDHEN, CDR2 SYDVKM. V lost 1 base and J 0 bases, leaving 12 bases between the germline ends. The CDR3 bases are TGTGCCAGCAGTTTATCGGGACTGCGAATGAACACTGAAGCTTTCTTT. This translates into CASSLSGLRMNTEAFF.

This chain's CDR3 is CASSLTGVPGELFF. The CDR3 region has the DNA TGTGCCAGCAGCCTAACAGGGGTTCCCGGGGAGCTGTTTTTT. J is TRBJ2-2 and V is TRBV5-4; 7 nucleotides align to TRBD1. CDR1 SGHNT and CDR2 YYREEE come from the germline V gene (reference sequence). CDR3 length: 14 amino acids. The V segment lost 4 bases and the J segment 6 bases; nucleotides outside the gene matches: 6.

This clone was seen a few times. Here the CDR3 DNA reads TGTGCCAGCAGCGCCGCTAGCGCCGGGGAGCTGTTTTTT. It codes for CASSAASAGELFF. The rearrangement joins TRBV9 to TRBJ2-2; possible D gene TRBD2, 6 bases. The CDR3 is made up of 13 amino acids. Trimming took off 3 bases at V and 6 bases at J, with 9 bases between the two ends. Germline V gives CDR1 SGDLS, CDR2 YYNGEE.

The chain carries TRBV18 and TRBJ2-3; perhaps TRBD1 as D (5 bases). The germline CDR1 and CDR2 sequences are KGHSH and LQKENI. The CDR3 has 15 residues. V was clipped by 6 bases and J by 1 base, with 14 bases between them. In DNA, the CDR3 is TGTGCCAGCTCGGGTACAGGTTCTCGCACAGATACGCAGTATTTT. Protein sequence: CASSGTGSRTDTQYF.

Note on this clone: One junction end disagrees with the germline gene, perhaps due to a read error. This chain links TRBV20-1 with TRBJ1-2; 7 bases are a match to TRBD1. The CDR3 runs to 10 residues. Germline CDR1 is DFQATT and CDR2 is SNEGSKA (reference sequence). CDR3 coding DNA: TGCAGTGCTAGAGATGACAGGGTGTGGTTC. It is translated as CSARDDRVWF.